These 13 T cell receptor beta chains were sequenced from one sample in a study of cytomegalovirus exposure and HLA in healthy donors. Vbeta (60) and Jbeta (13) primers were used in the PCR. Method: immunoSEQ multiplex PCR; TCRdb's copy keeps in-frame clones and lacks some. The data show 210,000 or so clones, over 70% seen once. Specimen: PBMCs. The source is a man aged 25 to 40 in good health and CMV-seronegative.

CDR3 nucleotide sequence: TGCAGCGTTGAAGAGGGGGGAGGCTATGGCTACACCTTC. Its protein product is CSVEEGGGYGYTF. V usage is TRBV29-1 and J usage is TRBJ1-2, with D perhaps TRBD1 (5 bases). Germline values: CDR1 SQVTM, CDR2 ANQGSEA. CDR3 length equals 13 residues. The germline V and J ends were trimmed by 0 bases and 4 bases, with 9 bases remaining between them.

CDR3 sequence: CASSQLRVGETQYF. CDR3 DNA sequence: TGTGCCAGCAGCCAACTCCGGGTCGGGGAGACCCAGTACTTC. The V call is TRBV14, the J call TRBJ2-5; D uncertain. Germline-derived CDR1 and CDR2 are SGHDN and FVKESK. The CDR3 loop spans 14 amino acids. V lost 2 bases and J 5 bases, leaving 12 bases between the germline ends. Full variable domain (missing parts from reference TRBV14 and TRBJ2-5): EAGVTQFPSHSVIEKGQTVTLRCDPISGHDNLYWYRRVMGKEIKFLLHFVKESKQDESGMPNNRFLAERTGGTYSTLKVQPAELEDSGVYFCASSQLRVGETQYFGPGTRLLVL.

The chain is built from TRBV2 and TRBJ1-1; D ambiguous. This CDR3 region has 14 residues. Germline V gene data show CDR1 as SNHLY and CDR2 as FYNNEI. Trimming left V 7 bases short and J 2 bases short, with 14 bases between. The CDR3 coding sequence is TGTGCCAGCATTGAGCTGCAGGTTAACACTGAAGCTTTCTTT. It yields the protein CASIELQVNTEAFF.

Notes on this clone: This CDR3 is also generated by other DNA sequences in the sample. This sequence joins TRBV5-1 and TRBJ2-3; TRBD2 matches at 13 bases. This CDR3 has 16 amino acids. Germline V CDR1 and CDR2: SGHRS, YFSETQ. The V segment lost 0 bases and the J segment 6 bases; nucleotides outside the gene matches: 4. The CDR3 region is CASSLGGTSGVDTQYF. CDR3 coding DNA: TGCGCCAGCAGCTTGGGGGGGACTAGCGGGGTTGATACGCAGTATTTT.

The chain is built from TRBV18 and TRBJ2-1; 12 bases are shared with TRBD2. The germline V gene encodes CDR1 KGHSH and CDR2 LQKENI. The V segment lost 3 bases and the J segment 10 bases; nucleotides outside the gene matches: 10. This CDR3 region has 16 residues. The CDR3 DNA is TGTGCCAGCTCACCCCCTAGCGGGGGGGCTCGTAGGGAGCAGTTCTTC. This gives the protein CASSPPSGGARREQFF.

This chain links TRBV11-2 with TRBJ2-7; possibly TRBD1 for D (5 bases). Trimming took 1 base from V and 4 from J, leaving 8 bases between them. The CDR3 length is 13 residues. Germline V lookup: CDR1 SGHAT, CDR2 FQNNGV. The chain's CDR3 is CASSLVRGYEQYF. The CDR3, as DNA: TGTGCCAGCAGCTTAGTAAGGGGTTACGAGCAGTACTTC.

The chain joins TRBV7-2 to TRBJ2-7, with TRBD1 matching over 12 bases. With 5 bases clipped from V and 5 bases from J, the junction kept 4 bases outside the gene matches. This CDR3 is 14 amino acids long. Germline V CDR1 and CDR2: SGHTA, FQGNSA. This chain's CDR3 is CASSAGQGADEQYF. The CDR3 DNA reads TGTGCCAGCAGCGCGGGACAGGGGGCCGACGAGCAGTACTTC. Combining the CDR3 with reference TRBV7-2 and TRBJ2-7 gives the whole variable domain GAGVSQSPSNKVTEKGKDVELRCDPISGHTALYWYRQSLGQGLEFLIYFQGNSAPDKSGLPSDRFSAERTGGSVSTLTIQRTQQEDSAVYLCASSAGQGADEQYFGPGTRLTVT.

The genes are TRBV7-9 and TRBJ2-1, with TRBD2 matching over 8 bases. The V gene's germline CDR1 is SEHNR and CDR2 FQNEAQ (reference sequence). The CDR3 contains 15 residues. Trimming removed 5 bases from V and 6 bases from J; junction bases left unmatched: 9. Here the CDR3 DNA reads TGTGCCAGCAGCCCCAGCGGGAGTCATGGCAATGAGCAGTTCTTC. Its translation: CASSPSGSHGNEQFF.

The rearrangement links TRBV5-1 to TRBJ1-2, with 9 bases lining up with TRBD1. J lost 6 bases, V lost 4 bases, and 10 bases had no gene match. This CDR3 contains 15 residues. CDR1 SGHRS and CDR2 YFSETQ come from the germline V gene. CDR3 residues: CASSAPDRGLDGYTF. CDR3 sequence (DNA): TGCGCCAGCAGCGCCCCGGACAGGGGATTGGATGGCTACACCTTC.

The sample holds one count of this clone. V gene TRBV4-2 combines with J gene TRBJ1-1, with D possibly matching TRBD1 (6 bases). The CDR3 extends over 18 amino acids. Trimming stripped 2 bases from V and 0 bases from J, with 19 bases between. Germline assignment: CDR1 LGHNA and CDR2 YNFKEQ. The CDR3 coding sequence is TGTGCCAGCAGCCAAATGACAGGACAGCACGTCATGAACACTGAAGCTTTCTTT. It encodes CASSQMTGQHVMNTEAFF.

This clone was detected once. CDR3 residues: CASTDKYPGYNEQFF. The CDR3 DNA sequence: TGCGCCAGCACCGATAAGTACCCAGGCTACAATGAGCAGTTCTTC. The chain is built from TRBV5-1 and TRBJ2-1; D remains unclear. This CDR3 region has 15 residues. Germline V gene sequence: CDR1 SGHRS, CDR2 YFSETQ. Trimming removed 6 bases from V and 3 bases from J, with 16 bases in between.

This sequence joins TRBV10-3 and TRBJ2-1; D not certain. Germline V lookup: CDR1 ENHRY, CDR2 SYGVKD. This CDR3 is built from 14 residues. The V end lost 5 bases, the J end lost 4 bases, and 12 bases lay between the germline ends. CDR3 in amino acids: CAISKPTNYNEQFF. The CDR3 nucleotides read TGTGCCATCAGTAAACCGACAAATTACAATGAGCAGTTCTTC.

The rearrangement links TRBV19 to TRBJ1-4; TRBD1 aligns across 8 bases. Trimming removed 4 bases from V and 8 bases from J; junction bases left unmatched: 12. This CDR3 has 16 amino acids. The germline V gene has CDR1 LNHDA and CDR2 SQIVND (reference sequence). The CDR3 here is CASSNPNRGTGEKLFF. The CDR3 DNA reads TGTGCCAGTAGTAACCCAAACAGGGGGACAGGAGAAAAACTGTTTTTT.